The rows below give T cell receptor beta chains drawn from one sample of a study of T-cell memory formation after mild COVID-19. Each CDR3 protein is one row after TCRdb ran MiXCR on the 5' RACE reads. The sample records around 200,000 distinct CDR3 sequences, 25% to 35% being singletons. The sequencing input was PBMCs or a T cell subset sorted from them (not recorded which). The receptors here all came from an adult woman who had mild COVID-19 (a few samples of this study predate the infection). Cell type and time point are not known. Each CDR3 is given without its conserved first and last residue.

TRBJ2-3,TRBV9,ASSVSTSDRTDTQY
TRBJ2-3,TRBV12-3/TRBV12-4,ASKGGPHTDTQY
TRBJ2-1,TRBV12-3/TRBV12-4,ASTISGGGNNEQF
TRBJ2-3,TRBV7-6,ASSLSPGGSTDTQY
TRBJ1-1,TRBV5-1,ASSYPGNTEAF
TRBJ1-5,TRBV27,ASSSSGTVSNQPQH
TRBJ2-3,TRBV14,ASSQVRGFPDTQY
TRBJ2-1,TRBV7-9,ASIQVTANYNEQF
TRBJ1-2,TRBV7-6,ASSLGSGTNYGYT
TRBJ2-3,TRBV7-2,ASSFLLDTQY
TRBJ2-3,TRBV7-6,ASSLARQTDTQY
TRBJ2-7,TRBV12-3/TRBV12-4,ASSLGQGRTYEQY
TRBJ1-1,TRBV30,AWSSLDRRNTEAF
TRBJ2-7,TRBV27,ASSFNPRYEQY
TRBJ1-4,TRBV20-1,SARETGQNEKLF
TRBJ2-1,TRBV5-1,ASSLVAGGPSDEQF
TRBJ2-1,TRBV5-4,ASIPGGAYYNEQF
TRBJ2-1,TRBV5-1,ASSGPGITYNEQF
TRBJ2-5,TRBV5-1,ASSRSGTSEETQY
TRBJ1-5,TRBV10-2,ASSESGGANQPQH
TRBJ2-4,TRBV7-2,ASSSSGGAAKNIQY
TRBJ2-5,TRBV4-1,ASSQVGPRGETQY
TRBJ1-2,TRBV20-1,SARQGNQYGYT
TRBJ2-3,TRBV20-1,SLTSAGNTQY
TRBJ2-7,TRBV21-1,ASSKERGRLEQY
TRBJ2-1,TRBV24-1,ATSDPGGRSNEQF
TRBJ2-2,TRBV27,ASSGQAATLTGELF
TRBJ1-1,TRBV29-1,SVASIKAVNTEAF
TRBJ1-1,TRBV30,AWMRDSAEAF
TRBJ2-7,TRBV7-9,ASNPSSGTSYEQY
TRBJ2-1,TRBV20-1,SARDTGVSEQF
TRBJ1-6,TRBV5-1,ASSLEGSADSPLH
TRBJ2-1,TRBV27,ASSMRVLSYNEQF
TRBJ2-1,TRBV19,ASSDPGGAHNEQF
TRBJ1-2,TRBV11-2,ASSSKNPLRYGYT
TRBJ1-1,TRBV19,ASSPWTGGDTEAF
TRBJ1-2,TRBV10-2,ASRPGQGFYGYT
TRBJ2-5,TRBV7-2,ASSSPWQGARETQY
TRBJ1-1,TRBV6-5,ASRLDRGLNTEAF
TRBJ2-7,TRBV3-1,ASSQDREYEQY
TRBJ2-1,TRBV12-3/TRBV12-4,ASSKPGHRRDEQF
TRBJ1-1,TRBV7-9,ASSLGFTEAF